This T cell receptor (beta chain) derives from a study of T cell changes during pregnancy in multiple sclerosis. Germline values: CDR1 SGHNT, CDR2 YENEEA. The CDR3 covers 13 residues. V was shortened by 2 bases and J by 9 bases, with 11 bases between the two germline ends. Sequencing was performed with immunoSEQ multiplex PCR; in TCRdb, only in-frame clones are kept and a portion is missing. The sample includes approximately 37,000 clones, about 93% seen only once; the top ten take around 0.58%. Here the sequenced sample was CD4+ T cells from peripheral blood mononuclear cells, taken in the third trimester of pregnancy. V is TRBV11-3 and J is TRBJ2-1; D is unclear. This sequence was found in a female donor with multiple sclerosis, enrolled in a pregnancy study. CDR3 nucleotides: TGTGCCAGCAGCTTACAGAACTATGGTGAGCAGTTCTTC. Translated: CASSLQNYGEQFF.